Shown below are 24 T cell receptor beta chains from a single sample sequenced in a study of T-cell reconstitution after alpha-beta-depleted transplantation in children. Preparing the TCRbeta library involved the use of unique molecular identifiers. TCRdb called the PCR reads again in MiXCR, with one record for every CDR3 protein. This table has 200,000 or so distinct CDR3 sequences, around 5.9% appearing once. The sample was PBMCs, taken before TCRalphabeta/CD19-depleted stem cell transplant. These receptors were obtained from a girl under three years old with combined immunodeficiency, due to receive a stem cell transplant.

This clonotype was detected ten times or more. V is TRBV7-2 and J is TRBJ1-3, with 9 bases matching TRBD1. CDR1 is SGHTA and CDR2 is FQGNSA in the germline V gene. Losses at the gene ends were 4 bases for V and 1 base for J; bases not matched to a gene: 5. This CDR3 contains 16 residues. The chain's CDR3 is CASSSRQGGSGNTIYF. The DNA for the CDR3 is TGTGCCAGCAGCTCCCGACAGGGGGGGTCTGGAAACACCATATATTTT.

This clonotype was seen at least ten times. This chain joins TRBV5-1 and TRBJ1-6, with 7 bases fitting TRBD1. From germline, CDR1 is SGHRS and CDR2 YFSETQ. CDR3 length equals 14 residues. V lost 2 bases to trimming and J lost 7 bases; unmatched junction nucleotides: 3. CDR3 coding DNA: TGCGCCAGCAGCTTCGCACAGGGGAATTCACCCCTCCACTTT. Protein: CASSFAQGNSPLHF.

The V call is TRBV20-1, the J call TRBJ2-7; 8 bases line up with TRBD1. The CDR3 spans 15 residues. Germline CDR1 reads DFQATT; CDR2 reads SNEGSKA (reference sequence). Trimming cost V 2 bases and J 3 bases; bases outside gene matches: 9. In nucleotides, the CDR3 is TGCAGTGCTAGACAACCCGCCGGGACAGGCTACGAGCAGTACTTC. Translation gives CSARQPAGTGYEQYF.

In its sample, this clonotype was seen many times. The gene calls are TRBV6-1 and TRBJ2-2, with TRBD2 as a possible D gene (6 bases). CDR1 and CDR2 (germline): MNHNS, SASEGT. The CDR3 sequence is 14 residues long. With 9 bases removed from V and 7 bases from J, the gap between germline ends came to 18 bases. This CDR3 is CASGLRELLGELFF. The CDR3 bases are TGTGCCAGTGGCCTCCGGGAGCTCCTCGGGGAGCTGTTTTTT.

CDR3 amino acids: CSAREGEGARGSGYTF. For the CDR3, the DNA is TGCAGTGCTAGGGAGGGAGAGGGGGCGCGGGGTAGCGGCTACACCTTC. This chain connects TRBV20-1 to TRBJ1-2; 7 nucleotides agree with TRBD1. The germline V gene encodes CDR1 DFQATT and CDR2 SNEGSKA (reference sequence). This CDR3 region has 16 residues. J gave up 8 bases and V 3 bases, and 18 bases lay outside the gene matches.

At least ten counts were recorded for this clonotype. V is TRBV24-1 and J is TRBJ2-7, with a possible D match to TRBD2 (7 bases). Trimming cost V 10 bases and J 4 bases, with 13 bases left between them. Germline V gene sequence: CDR1 KGHDR, CDR2 SFDVKD. CDR3 length: 12 residues. The CDR3 reads CATGGPSYEQYF. CDR3 bases: TGTGCCACGGGGGGGCCTTCTTACGAGCAGTACTTC.

Only a few counts were recorded for this clonotype. The rearrangement links TRBV28 to TRBJ1-3, with TRBD1 as a possible D gene (6 bases). The CDR3 runs 13 residues. V dropped 8 bases and J dropped 8 bases, with 16 bases sitting between them. Germline V gene sequence: CDR1 MDHEN, CDR2 SYDVKM. The CDR3 sequence: CASWGALRDTIYF. CDR3 coding DNA: TGTGCCAGCTGGGGGGCTCTTAGAGACACCATATATTTT. The full variable domain, in which reference TRBV28 and TRBJ1-3 provide the parts outside the CDR3, is DVKVTQSSRYLVKRTGEKVFLECVQDMDHENMFWYRQDPGLGLRLIYFSYDVKMKEKGDIPEGYSVSREKKERFSLILESASTNQTSMYLCASWGALRDTIYFGEGSWLTVV.

At least ten counts were recorded for this clonotype. J is TRBJ2-3 and V is TRBV20-1; D might be TRBD2 (5 bases). Germline CDR1 is DFQATT and CDR2 is SNEGSKA (reference sequence). The CDR3 runs 12 residues. Trimming took off 5 bases at V and 6 bases at J, with 12 bases between the two ends. Written as DNA, the CDR3 is TGCAGTGCTCCCCGGACTGCGGATACGCAGTATTTT. The encoded protein is CSAPRTADTQYF.

The chain employs TRBV7-3 and TRBJ2-6; D is perhaps TRBD1 (5 bases). The CDR3 extends over 18 amino acids. Trimming removed 3 bases from V and 0 bases from J, with 15 bases in between. In germline, CDR1 is SGHTA, CDR2 FQGTGA. For the CDR3, the DNA is TGTGCCAGCAGCTTTGGACACCTCTCCCTCTCTGGGGCCAACGTCCTGACTTTC. The encoded protein is CASSFGHLSLSGANVLTF. The full variable domain, with the rest looked up from reference TRBV7-3 and TRBJ2-6, is GAGVSQTPSNKVTEKGKYVELRCDPISGHTALYWYRQSLGQGPEFLIYFQGTGAADDSGLPNDRFFAVRPEGSVSTLKIQRTERGDSAVYLCASSFGHLSLSGANVLTFGAGSRLTVL.

This clonotype was observed many times. This chain links TRBV29-1 with TRBJ1-3, with 8 bases that match TRBD1. Trimming cost V 4 bases and J 2 bases; bases outside gene matches: 4. CDR1 and CDR2 (germline): SQVTM, ANQGSEA. The CDR3 is 14 amino acids. This CDR3 reads CSVGTGLAGNTIYF. The DNA of the CDR3 is TGCAGCGTTGGGACAGGGCTGGCTGGAAACACCATATATTTT.

This clonotype was found many times. This sequence joins TRBV6-2 or TRBV6-3 and TRBJ1-1; D is unresolved. Germline lookup yields CDR1 MNHEY and CDR2 SVGEGT. The CDR3 totals 16 residues. Deletions cut 5 bases from V and 7 bases from J, with 23 bases between. DNA of the CDR3: TGTGCCAGCAGTGACTACAGCGAAGGGTTTGTAGGTGAAGCTTTCTTT. It translates to CASSDYSEGFVGEAFF.

There are a few counts of this clonotype. The chain combines TRBV5-5 with TRBJ2-5; unclear D gene. This CDR3 region has 13 residues. V gave up 4 bases and J gave up 1 base, with 8 bases separating them. CDR1 is SGHKS and CDR2 is YYEKEE in the germline V gene (reference sequence). The CDR3 is CASSTHTQETQYF. The CDR3 nucleotides read TGTGCCAGCAGCACACACACCCAAGAGACCCAGTACTTC.

The table lists this clonotype with many counts. The genes are TRBV3-1 and TRBJ1-2; a weak D match, TRBD1 (6 bases). V dropped 4 bases and J dropped 3 bases, with 6 bases sitting between them. There are 12 residues in the CDR3. CDR1 is LGHDT, CDR2 YNNKEL, per germline (reference sequence). The CDR3 sequence: CASSRTDYGYTF. The CDR3 nucleotides are TGTGCCAGCAGCCGGACAGACTATGGCTACACCTTC.

The table lists this clonotype with many counts. This chain links TRBV9 with TRBJ2-5; no definite D call. The CDR3 runs 13 residues. Trimming took 3 bases from V and 3 from J, leaving 9 bases between them. Germline V gene sequence: CDR1 SGDLS, CDR2 YYNGEE. This chain's CDR3 is CASSARGKETQYF. DNA for the CDR3: TGTGCCAGCAGCGCGAGAGGAAAAGAGACCCAGTACTTC.

This clonotype was counted at least ten times. The chain joins TRBV27 to TRBJ2-2; 7 nucleotides match TRBD1. With 5 bases clipped from V and 6 bases from J, the junction kept 12 bases outside the gene matches. The germline CDR1 and CDR2 sequences are MNHEY and SMNVEV (reference sequence). This CDR3 has 16 residues. In DNA, the CDR3 is TGTGCCAGCAGTCTAAACACAGGGGTAGGAGCCGGGGAGCTGTTTTTT. It translates to CASSLNTGVGAGELFF.

Notes on this clonotype: This may come from a read error, since a much larger clone is one base off. The V call is TRBV6-1, the J call TRBJ2-3; 8 nucleotides agree with TRBD1. The germline V gene has CDR1 MNHNS and CDR2 SASEGT. This CDR3 region has 16 residues. The CDR3 DNA follows: TGTGCCAGCAGACTAAATCCCGGGACAGGCACACATACGCAGTATTTT. Encoded protein: CASRLNPGTGTHTQYF.

In this sample, this clonotype turned up many times. The V call is TRBV11-1, the J call TRBJ2-5, with D possibly called TRBD1 or TRBD2 (5 bases each). With 4 bases removed from V and 4 bases from J, the gap between germline ends came to 19 bases. The CDR3 sequence is 16 residues long. Germline CDR1 reads SGHAT; CDR2 reads FQDESV (reference sequence). The CDR3 sequence is CASSSRLDPRGETQYF. CDR3 nucleotides: TGTGCCAGCAGCTCCCGATTGGACCCGAGGGGAGAGACCCAGTACTTC.

This chain links TRBV4-3 with TRBJ2-7; TRBD2 aligns across 16 bases. Germline V gene sequence: CDR1 LGHNA, CDR2 YSLEER. The ends lost 4 bases at V and 5 bases at J; junction bases unmatched: 11. The CDR3 covers 18 residues. Written as DNA, the CDR3 is TGCGCCAGCAGCCGGGGGACTAGCGGGAGGGCCGACTACAACGAGCAGTACTTC. Protein product: CASSRGTSGRADYNEQYF.

Ten or more counts support this clonotype. The rearrangement links TRBV9 to TRBJ1-2; 7 positions agree with TRBD1. The CDR3 sequence is 13 residues long. The germline V gene has CDR1 SGDLS and CDR2 YYNGEE. V shed 0 bases, J shed 5 bases, and the junction held 1 base outside the gene matches. Here the CDR3 DNA reads TGTGCCAGCAGCGTAGCGACAGGGTATGGCTACACCTTC. Translated: CASSVATGYGYTF.

This clonotype was seen ten or more times. This chain joins TRBV28 and TRBJ2-1; 14 bases fit TRBD2. Trimming at V came to 5 bases and at J to 8 bases, leaving 5 bases not matched to a gene. The V gene's germline CDR1 is MDHEN and CDR2 SYDVKM. The CDR3 length is 15 residues. The CDR3 nucleotides are TGTGCCAGCAGTGCCGGGACTAGCGGGAGCTATGAGCAGTTCTTC. Protein: CASSAGTSGSYEQFF.

Notes on this clonotype: Since a much larger clone is just one base distant, this may be a read error. The chain uses TRBV29-1 and TRBJ1-2; no firm D call. The germline V gene encodes CDR1 SQVTM and CDR2 ANQGSEA. This CDR3 spans 12 amino acids. The CDR3: CSVELGGYGDTF. The CDR3 DNA sequence: TGCAGCGTTGAGTTAGGAGGCTATGGCGACACCTTC.

This clonotype was found many times. The rearrangement uses TRBV13 and TRBJ2-1; TRBD2 matches at 10 bases. The CDR3 contains 15 residues. V was pared by 4 bases and J by 8 bases, with 8 bases of the junction left unmatched. CDR1 PRHDT and CDR2 FYEKMQ come from the germline V gene (reference sequence). The CDR3, as DNA: TGTGCCAGCAGCTCGAGCGGGGGGGCCTTCGATGAGCAGTTCTTC. Its protein is CASSSSGGAFDEQFF.

This clonotype was recorded many times. V gene TRBV18 combines with J gene TRBJ2-3, with 7 bases matching TRBD2. Trimming at V came to 6 bases and at J to 4 bases, leaving 13 bases not matched to a gene. CDR1 is KGHSH, CDR2 LQKENI, per germline. The CDR3 is 16 residues long. The CDR3 loop reads CASSRGGVRWADTQYF. In DNA form, the CDR3 reads TGTGCCAGCTCCCGGGGAGGGGTGCGGTGGGCAGATACGCAGTATTTT. The whole variable domain, remainder taken from reference TRBV18 and TRBJ2-3, is NAGVMQNPRHLVRRRGQEARLRCSPMKGHSHVYWYRQLPEEGLKFMVYLQKENIIDESGMPKERFSAEFPKEGPSILRIQQVVRGDSAAYFCASSRGGVRWADTQYFGPGTRLTVL.

This clonotype was counted many times. The chain is built from TRBV6-5 and TRBJ2-1; TRBD2 agrees at 11 bases. The CDR3 loop spans 16 amino acids. The V and J ends lost 5 bases and 5 bases, in that order; junction bases with no gene match: 8. Per germline, CDR1 MNHEY and CDR2 SVGAGI. The CDR3 region is CASSTLTSGDNNEQFF. The CDR3 DNA reads as TGTGCCAGCAGTACTCTGACTAGCGGGGATAACAATGAGCAGTTCTTC.